Following are 24 T cell receptor beta chains from one sample sequenced in a study of blood T cell repertoires in COVID-19. The assay was immunoSEQ multiplex PCR, and TCRdb's table has in-frame clones only and misses some. The data hold roughly 190,000 clones, with approximately 80% observed a single time. Sequenced: peripheral blood. These TCRs come from a human donor in a cohort sampled during active COVID-19.

The rearrangement uses TRBV13 and TRBJ1-1, with TRBD1 identical over 7 bases. V shed 4 bases, J shed 1 base, and the junction held 12 bases outside the gene matches. Germline V gene sequence: CDR1 PRHDT, CDR2 FYEKMQ (reference sequence). This CDR3 region has 17 residues. The CDR3 here is CASSSEPGQITNTEAFF. In DNA form, the CDR3 reads TGTGCCAGCAGCTCGGAACCGGGACAGATAACGAACACTGAAGCTTTCTTT.

The chain couples TRBV4-2 to TRBJ2-7, with a weak D call TRBD2 (5 bases). The ends were cut back, 3 bases at V and 0 bases at J, with 12 bases in the middle. CDR1 and CDR2 from the germline V gene are LGHNA and YNFKEQ. The CDR3 is 15 residues long. The CDR3 loop is CASSQVGEYSYEQYF. For the CDR3, the DNA is TGTGCCAGCAGCCAGGTCGGGGAGTACTCCTACGAGCAGTACTTC.

The V and J genes are TRBV19 and TRBJ2-7; 10 nucleotides align to TRBD1. This CDR3 is 14 amino acids long. Germline assignment: CDR1 LNHDA and CDR2 SQIVND (reference sequence). After removal of 5 bases from V and 4 bases from J, the junction contained 5 bases not matched to a gene. The CDR3 nucleotides are TGTGCCAGTAGTGACGGGACAGGGGTTTACGAGCAGTACTTC. Amino acid sequence: CASSDGTGVYEQYF. Complete variable domain (other parts from reference TRBV19 and TRBJ2-7): DGGITQSPKYLFRKEGQNVTLSCEQNLNHDAMYWYRQDPGQGLRLIYYSQIVNDFQKGDIAEGYSVSREKKESFPLTVTSAQKNPTAFYLCASSDGTGVYEQYFGPGTRLTVT.

The chain combines TRBV27 with TRBJ2-3; D ambiguous. Per the germline V gene, CDR1 is MNHEY and CDR2 is SMNVEV (reference sequence). The CDR3 extends over 16 amino acids. V was shortened by 7 bases and J by 6 bases, with 23 bases between the two germline ends. CDR3 nucleotides: TGTGCCAGCACGCTATCAGGAACAGAAAATTGGGATACGCAGTATTTT. It is translated as CASTLSGTENWDTQYF.

The chain recombines TRBV19 with TRBJ1-2, with D possibly TRBD1 on 5 matching bases. Germline CDR1 LNHDA, CDR2 SQIVND (reference sequence). The CDR3 length is 14 residues. V was clipped by 5 bases and J by 4 bases, with 14 bases between them. CDR3 loop: CASSLGNQGYGYTF. CDR3 DNA: TGTGCCAGTAGTTTGGGTAATCAGGGCTATGGCTACACCTTC. The full variable domain, rest sourced from reference TRBV19 and TRBJ1-2, is DGGITQSPKYLFRKEGQNVTLSCEQNLNHDAMYWYRQDPGQGLRLIYYSQIVNDFQKGDIAEGYSVSREKKESFPLTVTSAQKNPTAFYLCASSLGNQGYGYTFGSGTRLTVV.

V is TRBV24-1 and J is TRBJ2-1, with 7 nucleotides matching TRBD1. From germline, CDR1 is KGHDR and CDR2 SFDVKD. CDR3 size: 16 residues. The ends lost 2 bases at V and 1 base at J; junction bases unmatched: 4. CDR3 in DNA: TGTGCCACCAGTGATTCTGAGACAGGGTCCTACAATGAGCAGTTCTTC. Translation gives CATSDSETGSYNEQFF.

This clone was picked up one time. The rearrangement links TRBV19 to TRBJ2-2; D might be TRBD2 (6 bases). Germline assignment: CDR1 LNHDA and CDR2 SQIVND (reference sequence). Trimming stripped 5 bases from V and 6 bases from J, with 13 bases between. There are 14 residues in the CDR3. The CDR3 DNA reads TGTGCCAGTAGTGCGGGACCCACCCCCGGGGAGCTGTTTTTT. Its protein product is CASSAGPTPGELFF. Based on the CDR3 plus reference TRBV19 and TRBJ2-2, the full variable domain is DGGITQSPKYLFRKEGQNVTLSCEQNLNHDAMYWYRQDPGQGLRLIYYSQIVNDFQKGDIAEGYSVSREKKESFPLTVTSAQKNPTAFYLCASSAGPTPGELFFGEGSRLTVL.

The chain employs TRBV2 and TRBJ1-6; D ambiguous. The CDR3 extends over 14 amino acids. The germline CDR1 and CDR2 sequences are SNHLY and FYNNEI. V lost 8 bases to trimming and J lost 8 bases, with 16 bases between them. CDR3 bases: TGTGCCAGCGGGTCCGGGTTAGGTGATTCACCCCTCCACTTT. It yields the protein CASGSGLGDSPLHF.

J is TRBJ1-1 and V is TRBV7-9; D may be TRBD1 (6 bases). Trimming removed 3 bases at V and 1 base at J, with 12 bases between. The CDR3 totals 15 residues. Germline-derived CDR1 and CDR2 are SEHNR and FQNEAQ (reference sequence). The CDR3 sequence: CASSFVGQQNTEAFF. The CDR3 DNA follows: TGTGCCAGCAGCTTCGTCGGACAGCAGAACACTGAAGCTTTCTTT.

This chain connects TRBV4-1 to TRBJ2-7, with 11 bases fitting TRBD1. Germline assignment: CDR1 MGHRA and CDR2 YSYEKL. The junction had 4 bases not matched to a gene; V was cut back by 4 bases and J by 2 bases. The length of the CDR3 is 15 residues. The CDR3 DNA is TGCGCCAGCAGCCGCGGACAGGGGGCCCCCTACGAGCAGTACGTC. The encoded protein is CASSRGQGAPYEQYV.

This chain uses TRBV7-8 with TRBJ2-3; perhaps TRBD2 as D (7 bases). With 2 bases removed from V and 6 bases from J, the gap between germline ends came to 21 bases. Germline CDR1 and CDR2: SGHVS and FQNEAQ. This CDR3 spans 17 amino acids. CDR3 bases: TGTGCCAGCAGCTTAAGGACCTGGCGGGGGCGCAGGGATACGCAGTATTTT. Its protein is CASSLRTWRGRRDTQYF.

The genes are TRBV25-1 and TRBJ1-5; 7 bases agree with TRBD1. V shed 3 bases and J 7 bases; nucleotides not matched to a gene: 9. The CDR3 covers 15 residues. Germline V gene lookup returns CDR1 MGHDK and CDR2 SYGVNS. The CDR3 DNA reads as TGTGCCAGCAGTGATTCCGGCAGGGGGGACCAGCCCCAGCATTTT. Residues: CASSDSGRGDQPQHF.

V is TRBV5-1 and J is TRBJ1-6; no reliable D call. CDR1 is SGHRS, CDR2 YFSETQ, per germline. This CDR3 contains 14 residues. Trimming pared 2 bases from V and 14 bases from J, leaving 17 bases between. For the CDR3, the DNA is TGCGCCAGCAGCTTCGGTCCAGGCGGGGAGGCCCTCCACTTT. It encodes CASSFGPGGEALHF.

This clone was seen a few times. V gene TRBV7-2 combines with J gene TRBJ1-1; maybe TRBD1 (5 bases). This CDR3 spans 14 amino acids. With 4 bases removed from V and 1 base from J, the gap between germline ends came to 10 bases. Germline-derived CDR1 and CDR2 are SGHTA and FQGNSA. The CDR3 DNA sequence: TGTGCCAGCAGCTCCCTGGGGCGGAACACTGAAGCTTTCTTT. The encoded protein is CASSSLGRNTEAFF.

V and J are TRBV11-2 and TRBJ2-1; 14 bases align to TRBD2. Germline CDR1 and CDR2: SGHAT and FQNNGV. The CDR3 is made up of 16 amino acids. Trimming removed 1 base from V and 8 bases from J; junction bases left unmatched: 4. CDR3 in amino acids: CASSLGGTSGSDEQFF. The CDR3 nucleotides are TGTGCCAGCAGCTTAGGCGGGACTAGCGGGAGTGATGAGCAGTTCTTC. The whole variable domain, filled in from reference TRBV11-2 and TRBJ2-1, reads EAGVAQSPRYKIIEKRQSVAFWCNPISGHATLYWYQQILGQGPKLLIQFQNNGVVDDSQLPKDRFSAERLKGVDSTLKIQPAKLEDSAVYLCASSLGGTSGSDEQFFGPGTRLTVL.

V and J are TRBV4-1 and TRBJ2-7; TRBD1 agrees at 7 bases. CDR3 length equals 15 residues. Germline V gene data show CDR1 as MGHRA and CDR2 as YSYEKL. V lost 0 bases and J lost 2; bases outside the gene matches: 4. The CDR3 spells CASSQEVTGPYEQYV. The CDR3 DNA reads as TGCGCCAGCAGCCAAGAGGTGACAGGGCCCTACGAGCAGTACGTC.

The rearrangement uses TRBV20-1 and TRBJ1-2, with TRBD1 as a possible D gene (5 bases). V was trimmed by 3 bases and J by 6 bases, leaving 20 bases between them. Germline V lookup: CDR1 DFQATT, CDR2 SNEGSKA (reference sequence). The CDR3 is 15 amino acids. The CDR3 is CSASFLNAGRDGYTF. The DNA for the CDR3 is TGCAGTGCTAGTTTTTTAAACGCAGGGCGAGATGGCTACACCTTC.

The chain recombines TRBV7-9 with TRBJ1-4; D unresolved. Trimming took off 5 bases at V and 8 bases at J, with 18 bases between the two ends. Per germline, CDR1 SEHNR and CDR2 FQNEAQ (reference sequence). CDR3 length: 15 residues. For the CDR3, the DNA is TGTGCCAGCAGCAATCTGGCCGGAGGGAGAGAAAAACTGTTTTTT. Its protein is CASSNLAGGREKLFF.

CDR3 nucleotides: TGTGCCAGCAGTTTCCCCCTCGGGAGCCAGGCCTCCCGCTACGAGCAGTACTTC. Protein sequence: CASSFPLGSQASRYEQYF. V gene TRBV28 combines with J gene TRBJ2-7, with D possibly matching TRBD2 (6 bases). Germline assignment: CDR1 MDHEN and CDR2 SYDVKM. V was cut by 3 bases and J by 3 bases, with 24 bases left in between. The CDR3 has 18 residues.

The CDR3 DNA is TGTGCCAGCAGCCGACAGAGTAACACTGAAGCTTTCTTT. This gives the protein CASSRQSNTEAFF. This chain uses TRBV7-3 with TRBJ1-1, with a weak D call TRBD1 (5 bases). The V and J ends lost 5 bases and 2 bases respectively, with 9 bases between them. The V gene's germline CDR1 is SGHTA and CDR2 FQGTGA. The CDR3 has 13 amino acids.

This sequence joins TRBV27 and TRBJ2-1, with D possibly being TRBD1 (5 bases). This CDR3 contains 13 residues. V was trimmed by 0 bases and J by 10 bases, leaving 10 bases between them. The germline V gene has CDR1 MNHEY and CDR2 SMNVEV (reference sequence). The CDR3 protein is CASSLSVWGEQFF. CDR3 bases: TGTGCCAGCAGTTTATCGGTCTGGGGCGAGCAGTTCTTC.

The V and J genes are TRBV2 and TRBJ1-5; no reliable D call. Germline-derived CDR1 and CDR2 are SNHLY and FYNNEI. This CDR3 comprises 14 residues. V was shortened by 3 bases and J by 5 bases, with 11 bases between the two germline ends. The CDR3 sequence: CASSDRVRDQPQHF. Written as DNA, the CDR3 is TGTGCCAGCAGTGATCGGGTTAGAGATCAGCCCCAGCATTTT.

The chain has TRBV20-1 and TRBJ2-7, with TRBD1 matching 11 bases. This CDR3 is built from 14 residues. Germline CDR1 is DFQATT and CDR2 is SNEGSKA (reference sequence). The ends lost 3 bases at V and 4 bases at J; junction bases unmatched: 5. The CDR3 reads CSASAGTGGYEQYF. CDR3 nucleotide sequence: TGCAGTGCTAGTGCAGGGACAGGGGGTTACGAGCAGTACTTC.

V is TRBV29-1 and J is TRBJ1-6, with TRBD1 matching 7 bases. The CDR3 is 13 amino acids. Germline V gene data show CDR1 as SQVTM and CDR2 as ANQGSEA. V lost 8 bases, J lost 7 bases, and 8 bases stayed unmatched. The CDR3 spells CSTRTGQNSPLHF. The CDR3 bases are TGCAGCACTAGGACAGGCCAAAATTCACCCCTCCACTTT. The full variable domain, with the rest looked up from reference TRBV29-1 and TRBJ1-6, is SAVISQKPSRDICQRGTSLTIQCQVDSQVTMMFWYRQQPGQSLTLIATANQGSEATYESGFVIDKFPISRPNLTFSTLTVSNMSPEDSSIYLCSTRTGQNSPLHFGNGTRLTVT.